The present entry profiles one T cell receptor beta chain with its context. This entry is derived from a study of cytomegalovirus exposure and HLA in healthy donors. Both 60 Vbeta primers and 13 Jbeta primers went into the PCR. Clones were sequenced by immunoSEQ multiplex PCR, and TCRdb holds only the in-frame ones, with some missing. The repertoire holds about 210,000 clones, with around 76% as singletons. The sample comprised PBMCs. The TCR comes from a man in his forties in good health and CMV-seropositive.

The DNA of the CDR3 is TGTGCCAGTAGTGCCCGGACAGTTTCTAATGAAAAACTGTTTTTT. This gives the protein CASSARTVSNEKLFF. The rearrangement links TRBV19 to TRBJ1-4; perhaps TRBD1 as D (6 bases). Trimming shortened V by 5 bases and J by 3 bases, and 13 bases separated the two germline ends. This CDR3 is built from 15 residues. Germline CDR1 and CDR2: LNHDA and SQIVND (reference sequence).